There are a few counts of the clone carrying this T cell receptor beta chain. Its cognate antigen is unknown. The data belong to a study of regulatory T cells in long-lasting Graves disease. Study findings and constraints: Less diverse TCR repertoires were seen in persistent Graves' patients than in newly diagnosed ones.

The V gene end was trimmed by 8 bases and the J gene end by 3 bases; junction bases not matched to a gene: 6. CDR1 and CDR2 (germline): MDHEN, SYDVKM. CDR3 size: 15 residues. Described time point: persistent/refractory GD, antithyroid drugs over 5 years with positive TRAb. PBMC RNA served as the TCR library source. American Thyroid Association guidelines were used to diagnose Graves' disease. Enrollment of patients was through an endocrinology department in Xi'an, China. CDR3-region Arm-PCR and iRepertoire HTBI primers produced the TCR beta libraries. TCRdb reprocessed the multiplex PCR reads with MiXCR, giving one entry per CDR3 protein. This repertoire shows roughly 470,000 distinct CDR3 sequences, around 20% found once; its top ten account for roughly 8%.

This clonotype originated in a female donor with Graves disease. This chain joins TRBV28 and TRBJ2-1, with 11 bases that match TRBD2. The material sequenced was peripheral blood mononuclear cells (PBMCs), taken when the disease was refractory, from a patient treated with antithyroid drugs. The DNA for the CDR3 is TGTGCCAGCGGACCACTAGCGGGAGACTACAATGAGCAGTTCTTC. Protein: CASGPLAGDYNEQFF. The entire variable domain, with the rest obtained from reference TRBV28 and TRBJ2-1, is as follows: DVKVTQSSRYLVKRTGEKVFLECVQDMDHENMFWYRQDPGLGLRLIYFSYDVKMKEKGDIPEGYSVSREKKERFSLILESASTNQTSMYLCASGPLAGDYNEQFFGPGTRLTVL.